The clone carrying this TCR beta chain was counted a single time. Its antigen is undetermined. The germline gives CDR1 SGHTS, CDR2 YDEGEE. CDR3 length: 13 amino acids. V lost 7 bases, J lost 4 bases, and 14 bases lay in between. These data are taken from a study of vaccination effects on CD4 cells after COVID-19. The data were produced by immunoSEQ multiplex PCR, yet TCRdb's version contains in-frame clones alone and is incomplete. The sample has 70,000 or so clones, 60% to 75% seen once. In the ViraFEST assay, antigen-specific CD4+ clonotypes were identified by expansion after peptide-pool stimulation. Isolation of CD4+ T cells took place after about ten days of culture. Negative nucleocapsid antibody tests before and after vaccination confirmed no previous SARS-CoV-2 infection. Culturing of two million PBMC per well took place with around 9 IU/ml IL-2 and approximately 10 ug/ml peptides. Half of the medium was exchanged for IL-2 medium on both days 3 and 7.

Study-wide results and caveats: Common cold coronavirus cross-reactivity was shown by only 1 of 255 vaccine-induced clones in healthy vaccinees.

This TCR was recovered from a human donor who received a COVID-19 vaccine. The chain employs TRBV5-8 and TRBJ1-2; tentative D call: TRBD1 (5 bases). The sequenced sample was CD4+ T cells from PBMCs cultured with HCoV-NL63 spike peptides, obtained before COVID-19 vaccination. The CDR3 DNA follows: TGTGCCAGCGGGGGGGATCCTCCCTATGGCTACACCTTC. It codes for CASGGDPPYGYTF. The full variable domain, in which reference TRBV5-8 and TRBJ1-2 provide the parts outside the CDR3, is EAGVTQSPTHLIKTRGQQATLRCSPISGHTSVYWYQQALGLGLQFLLWYDEGEERNRGNFPPRFSGRQFPNYSSELNVNALELEDSALYLCASGGDPPYGYTFGSGTRLTVV.